The rows below give T cell receptor beta chains drawn from one sample of a study of CD8 T cells in ankylosing spondylitis. TCRdb ran MiXCR on the 5' RACE reads and lists one entry per CDR3 protein. The sample records around 490,000 distinct CDR3 sequences, roughly 5.3% being singletons. The source material was blood, either unsorted or a sorted T cell fraction (not recorded which). These receptors came from a male donor with ankylosing spondylitis. Both conserved end residues are part of each CDR3. D genes are given only for firm matches. Some rows mark clone size as missing; the rest say once, few, many or name a class of expanded clone.

v_call,d_call,clone_size,j_call,cdr3_nt,cdr3_aa
TRBV6-1,-,few,TRBJ2-1,TGTGCCAGCAGTCCCCGGGGTAGATACAATGAGCAGTTCTTC,CASSPRGRYNEQFF
TRBV20-1,-,many,TRBJ1-3,TGCAGTGCTAGAGGACAGTTAAACGGAAACACCATATATTTT,CSARGQLNGNTIYF
TRBV6-2/TRBV6-3,-,many,TRBJ1-1,TGTGCCAGCGGATTCGGGACTGAAGCTTTCTTT,CASGFGTEAFF
TRBV5-6,-,many,TRBJ1-1,TGTGCCAGCAGCGTATGGGGTTTTCGCACTGAAGCTTTCTTT,CASSVWGFRTEAFF
TRBV18,-,few,TRBJ1-1,TGTGCCAGCTCACAATCGATGGGTCCCCTCGTCCCCACTGAAGCTTTCTTT,CASSQSMGPLVPTEAFF
TRBV2,-,many,TRBJ1-1,TGTGCCAGCAGAAGACGGGTTGAAGCTTTCTTT,CASRRRVEAFF
TRBV2,-,many,TRBJ1-5,TGTGCCAGCAGAGCCCCGACACAGCCCCAGCATTTT,CASRAPTQPQHF
TRBV12-3/TRBV12-4,-,many,TRBJ1-1,TGTGCCAGCAGTTTAACCAGGGAGGCCACTGAAGCTTTCTTT,CASSLTREATEAFF
TRBV7-2,-,many,TRBJ1-2,TGTGCCAGCAGCTTGATTTTAGGGGCGCCTAATCACTATGGCTACACCTTC,CASSLILGAPNHYGYTF
TRBV4-3,TRBD2,many,TRBJ2-1,TGCGCCAGCAGCCAGGCACCGGGACTAGCGGGGGAAGCCAATGAGCAGTTCTTC,CASSQAPGLAGEANEQFF
TRBV7-9,TRBD1,many,TRBJ2-1,TGTGCCAGCAGCTCCGGGACAGGGTTTGGCGATGAGCAGTTCTTC,CASSSGTGFGDEQFF
TRBV7-2,-,many,TRBJ1-5,TGTGCCAGCAGCCCCGGGACGGCCAACAATCAGCCCCAGCATTTT,CASSPGTANNQPQHF
TRBV24-1,TRBD2,few,TRBJ2-1,TGTGCCACCAGCTCGGGGGGGCCATTCAATGAGCAGTTCTTC,CATSSGGPFNEQFF
TRBV20-1,-,many,TRBJ2-1,TGCAGTGCCCAGACCCCCGTGGCGCAGTTCTTC,CSAQTPVAQFF
TRBV6-1,-,many,TRBJ2-7,TGTGCCAGCAGCCAAAACCGCCTCCTCTACGAGCAGTACTTC,CASSQNRLLYEQYF
TRBV12-3/TRBV12-4,TRBD1,many,TRBJ2-7,TGTGCCAGCACGGGACAGGGGGCAGCCTACGAGCAGTACTTC,CASTGQGAAYEQYF
TRBV27,-,many,TRBJ1-2,TGTGCCAGCAGTCTCGGGGTACGGTATGGCTACACCTTC,CASSLGVRYGYTF
TRBV2,TRBD1,-,TRBJ1-5,TGTGCCAGCAGTCTTGGGACAGGGGATTTCTATAGCAATCAGCCCCAGCATTTT,CASSLGTGDFYSNQPQHF
TRBV29-1,TRBD2,many,TRBJ2-1,TGCAGCGTTGATGGGCTAGCGGGAGGGAACAATGAGCAGTTCTTC,CSVDGLAGGNNEQFF
TRBV5-1,-,many,TRBJ2-2,TGCGCCAGCAGCCTCATAACCACCGGGGAGCTGTTTTTT,CASSLITTGELFF
TRBV11-2,TRBD2,many,TRBJ2-5,TGTGCCAGCAGGTCAACGGATTGGACTAGCCTGTACCAAGAGACCCAGTACTTC,CASRSTDWTSLYQETQYF
TRBV20-1,TRBD2,many,TRBJ2-1,TGCAGTGTCATCGGGACTAGCAACTACAATGAGCAGTTCTTC,CSVIGTSNYNEQFF
TRBV11-2,-,-,TRBJ2-1,TGTGCCAGCAGTTCCCATAGGGGGAAGAGCACCTACAATGAGCAGTTCTTC,CASSSHRGKSTYNEQFF
TRBV4-1,-,many,TRBJ1-1,TGCGCCAGCAGCCAAGAGGAGTCGGGCAGCCGGTTTCTCCCGTTGAACACTGAAGCTTTCTTT,CASSQEESGSRFLPLNTEAFF
TRBV11-1,-,many,TRBJ1-1,TGTGCCAGCAGCCCCAGGGGACGGAGATACGAAGCTTTCTTT,CASSPRGRRYEAFF
TRBV6-2/TRBV6-3,-,many,TRBJ1-5,TGTGCCAGCAGGAGGACTTATAGCAATCAGCCCCAGCATTTT,CASRRTYSNQPQHF
TRBV11-2,TRBD2,many,TRBJ2-3,TGTGCCAGCAACCAGATGGGACTAGCTAGGGGTACGCAGTATTTT,CASNQMGLARGTQYF
TRBV7-9,-,many,TRBJ2-7,TGTGCCAGCAGCTTATCCAGTAGGTACGAGCAGTACTTC,CASSLSSRYEQYF
TRBV29-1,-,many,TRBJ1-5,TGCAGCGTTGAATCCGGGGCTGTGGATCAGCCCCAGCATTTT,CSVESGAVDQPQHF
TRBV11-2,TRBD1,many,TRBJ1-6,TGTGCCAGCAGCTTAGGGGACAGGCTAAATTCACCCCTCCACTTT,CASSLGDRLNSPLHF
TRBV28,-,many,TRBJ1-6,TGTGCCAGCAGATTACTGGGGGGGACCTACGGGCCCCTCCACTTT,CASRLLGGTYGPLHF
TRBV7-9,-,many,TRBJ1-1,TGTGCCAGCAGCTTACCCGGGGGCACTGAAGCTTTCTTT,CASSLPGGTEAFF
TRBV4-2,TRBD1,many,TRBJ2-7,TGTGCCAGCAGCCCCATGGACAGGAAGGCCTACGAGCAGTACTTC,CASSPMDRKAYEQYF
TRBV7-9,-,few,TRBJ2-3,TGTGCCAGCAGCGCTTTGACAGGTCCCCAGCAGTATTTT,CASSALTGPQQYF
TRBV3-1,-,many,TRBJ2-7,TGTGCCAGCAGCCCCGATCTACTCTCCTACGAGCAGTACTTC,CASSPDLLSYEQYF
TRBV7-2,TRBD1,many,TRBJ2-7,TGTGCCAGCAGCTCCTACAGGGGACCCTACGAGCAGTACTTC,CASSSYRGPYEQYF
TRBV5-1,-,many,TRBJ1-1,TGCGCCAGCAGCTTCTCGGGGTCCGAAGCTTTCTTT,CASSFSGSEAFF
TRBV20-1,-,many,TRBJ1-3,TGCAGTGCGATCTCTCGCATAGGGGCGGGAAACACCATATATTTT,CSAISRIGAGNTIYF
TRBV28,-,many,TRBJ1-6,TGTGCCAGCAGTTTAACGGCAGGGTCACCCCTCCACTTT,CASSLTAGSPLHF
TRBV7-9,TRBD2,many,TRBJ2-1,TGTGCCAGCAGCTCTCAGACAGGGCGACTAGCGGGGGGGCAGTTCTTC,CASSSQTGRLAGGQFF
TRBV29-1,-,many,TRBJ1-1,TGCAGCGTACAGGGAAGAGCAAGGACTGAAGCTTTCTTT,CSVQGRARTEAFF
TRBV12-3/TRBV12-4,TRBD2,many,TRBJ2-7,TGTGCCAGCAGCCCCTACGGGGGGGCGAGCGAGCAGTACTTC,CASSPYGGASEQYF
TRBV7-2,-,-,TRBJ2-2,TGTTCCAGCAGCCACGACGGACGAATCACCGGGGAACTGTTTTTT,CSSSHDGRITGELFF
TRBV5-6,TRBD1,many,TRBJ1-2,TGTGCCAGCAGCTTCAGGGACAGGTGGCTGAACTATGGCTACACCTTC,CASSFRDRWLNYGYTF
TRBV28,TRBD2,many,TRBJ2-3,TGTGCCAGCAGGCGGGAGTATCGCACAGATACGCAGTATTTT,CASRREYRTDTQYF
TRBV7-2,TRBD2,many,TRBJ2-3,TGTGCCAGCAGCTTTTTAGCGGGGGCGTACACAGATACGCAGTATTTT,CASSFLAGAYTDTQYF
TRBV6-1,-,few,TRBJ1-1,TGTGCCAGCAGGGTCAGGGCGGGCACTGAAGCTTTCTTT,CASRVRAGTEAFF
TRBV7-2,-,many,TRBJ2-1,TGTGCCAGCAGCTTAGCGGGGTATGGCTCCTACAATGAGCAGTTCTTC,CASSLAGYGSYNEQFF
TRBV4-1,-,many,TRBJ1-1,TGCGCCAGCAGCCTCGGATTTGGCACTGAAGCTTTCTTT,CASSLGFGTEAFF
TRBV18,-,many,TRBJ2-4,TGTGCCAGCTCACCTCCCAGGGCGTCATTAAACATTCAGTACTTC,CASSPPRASLNIQYF
TRBV7-9,-,many,TRBJ1-4,TGTGCCAGCAGCCGACGACCGCGCTCTAATGAAAAACTGTTTTTT,CASSRRPRSNEKLFF